The entry below gives a single T cell receptor beta chain sequence along with its context. This clonotype has more than one count but fewer than ten. What this receptor recognizes is not known. The junction does not match germline at one end; this may be a read error. Systemically healthy Caucasian individuals from Russia, some 40 in total and aged about 6 to 100 years, were included as donors. Ten milliliters of peripheral blood were drawn from each donor into EDTA-treated Vacutainer tubes. Ficoll-Paque density-gradient centrifugation was used to isolate PBMCs, with at least 7 million obtained per sample. Total RNA was extracted from PBMCs with Trizol reagent, with at least 6 micrograms obtained per sample. For every donor, an aliquot of PBMCs went through flow cytometry to measure the percentages of naive CD45RAhigh/CD27high T cells. The sample belongs to a study of blood T cells in healthy people across ages (dated by TCRdb to about 2015). About the investigation overall: Template switching captured roughly one uniquely barcoded TCR beta cDNA molecule per two T cells in model experiments. To track age-related changes in TCR beta repertoire diversity, the study relied on deep sequencing normalized with unique cDNA molecular identifiers. To avoid experimental bias, donors of different ages were randomly spread across the sequencing lanes. For two donors (one aged 18 to 30 and one aged 80 or older), the study analyzed two additional independent replicas of 1 million unique cDNA reads from the same blood draw. Donors were grouped into four age groups: young (average approximately 15 years), middle-aged (39), aged (approximately 67) and long-lived (approximately 75). Findings and caveats that apply to the study as a whole: There was a strong correlation between observed TCR beta diversity and the percentage of naive T cells measured by flow cytometry. Because the CMV infection status of the donors was unknown, age-related changes in expanded clonotypes may potentially have been confounded. Compared with the aged group, more naive CD4+ T cells, fewer expanded clones and increased TCR diversity were shown by the long-lived group, suggesting age selection. Because profiling used bulk unsorted PBMCs, naive and antigen-experienced compartments could not be compared conclusively. Observed TCR beta diversity per million T cells fell roughly linearly with age, and a significant reduction was already apparent by age about 36. Total diversity estimates from one million sequenced T cells were considered lower bounds and underestimates.

Library prep was done by 5' RACE. Reads for this sample came from an Illumina HiSeq 2500. A second PCR of roughly 6 to 12 cycles was performed with a sample-barcoded 5' primer and a J-beta primer mix. A template-switch 5' adaptor carrying 12 random nucleotides introduced a unique molecular identifier onto each TCR beta cDNA molecule. Each sample yielded at least 3 million CDR3-containing paired-end reads. All of the RNA was converted into first-strand cDNA using the Mint cDNA synthesis kit, with a TRBC-specific oligonucleotide serving as the primer. Following uracil-DNA glycosylase treatment, a first 18-cycle PCR with universal primers M1SS and BC2_uni_R was performed on all cDNA. As for the authors' bioinformatics: For normalization, 1 million high-quality reads, each with a distinct molecular identifier, were randomly selected from each sample. Instead of being binned into consensus sequences, reads that shared molecular identifiers were thrown out. MiTCR, with a Q25 quality threshold and the strictest error-elimination algorithm, was used for CDR3 identification, clonotype clustering and error correction. A nonparametric unseen species model using Euler transformation provided a lower-bound estimate of total TCR beta diversity. The public sequencing data were trimmed at Q25 with fastp and processed into clonotypes with MiXCR by TCRdb, which kept only in-frame beta chains. Under each unique CDR3 protein, matching rows form one entry showing the most common genes and DNA. It is TCRdb's table, rather than the study itself, that gives the V and J calls and clone size. For this sample the table gives fewer than 1,000,000 distinct CDR3 sequences, of which 40% to 50% were detected only once. Nearly 20% of the sample goes to the ten largest clones.

The TCR comes from a man aged 60 to 75 in good health. Sequencing was done on a sample of blood.

The sequence in DNA is TGTGCCAGCAGCTTAGGGGGACAGGGGGTCCGGGAGACCCAGTACTTC. It is translated as CASSLGGQGVRETQYF. The chain is encoded by TRBV12-3 or TRBV12-4 joined to TRBJ2-5; 11 nucleotides in the junction match TRBD1. The CDR3 numbers 16 residues from cysteine through phenylalanine. The read is trimmed to its CDR3 DNA, 48 bases read in frame from base 1.